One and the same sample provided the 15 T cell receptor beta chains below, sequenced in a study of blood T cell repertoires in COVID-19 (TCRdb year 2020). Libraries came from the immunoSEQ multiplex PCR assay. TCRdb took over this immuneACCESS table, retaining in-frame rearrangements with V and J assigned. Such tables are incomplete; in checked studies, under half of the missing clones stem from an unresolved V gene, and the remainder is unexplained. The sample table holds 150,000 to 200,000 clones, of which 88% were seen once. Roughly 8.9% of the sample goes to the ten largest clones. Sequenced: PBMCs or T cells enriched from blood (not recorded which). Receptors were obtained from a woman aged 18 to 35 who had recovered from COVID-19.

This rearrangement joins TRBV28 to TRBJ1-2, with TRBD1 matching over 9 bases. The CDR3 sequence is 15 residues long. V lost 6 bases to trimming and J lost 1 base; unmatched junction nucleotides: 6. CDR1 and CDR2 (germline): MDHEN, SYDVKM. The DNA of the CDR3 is TGTGCCAGCAGACAGGGGGCTAGAGATAACTATGGCTACACCTTC. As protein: CASRQGARDNYGYTF.

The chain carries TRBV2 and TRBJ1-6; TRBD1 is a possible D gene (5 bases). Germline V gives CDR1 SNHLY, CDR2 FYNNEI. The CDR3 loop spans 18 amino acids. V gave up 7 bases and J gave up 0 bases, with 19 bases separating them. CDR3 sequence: CASIREKTQISYNSPLHF. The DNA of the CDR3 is TGTGCCAGCATCAGGGAAAAGACCCAGATCTCCTATAATTCACCCCTCCACTTT.

The CDR3, as DNA: TGCGCCAGCAGCGAGACAGGGTTGTTCGACGAGCAGTACTTC. Amino acid sequence: CASSETGLFDEQYF. The rearrangement joins TRBV5-1 to TRBJ2-7, with TRBD1 matching 7 bases. Germline lookup yields CDR1 SGHRS and CDR2 YFSETQ. The CDR3 totals 14 residues. J gave up 5 bases and V 4 bases, and 9 bases lay outside the gene matches.

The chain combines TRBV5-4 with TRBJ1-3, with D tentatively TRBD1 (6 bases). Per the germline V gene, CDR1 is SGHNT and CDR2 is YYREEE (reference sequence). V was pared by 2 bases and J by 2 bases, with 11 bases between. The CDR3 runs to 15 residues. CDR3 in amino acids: CASSLGGQTGNTIYF. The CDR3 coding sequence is TGTGCCAGCAGCTTAGGGGGTCAGACTGGAAACACCATATATTTT.

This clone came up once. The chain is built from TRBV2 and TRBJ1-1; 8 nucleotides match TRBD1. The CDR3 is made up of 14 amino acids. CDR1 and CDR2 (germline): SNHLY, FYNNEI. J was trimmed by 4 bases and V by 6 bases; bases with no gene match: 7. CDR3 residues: CASSPQGGGTEAFF. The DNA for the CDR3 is TGTGCCAGCAGCCCACAGGGGGGAGGCACTGAAGCTTTCTTT.

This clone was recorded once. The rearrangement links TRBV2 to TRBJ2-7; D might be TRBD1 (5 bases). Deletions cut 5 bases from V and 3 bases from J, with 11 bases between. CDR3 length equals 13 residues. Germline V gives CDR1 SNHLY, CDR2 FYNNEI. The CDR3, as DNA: TGTGCCAGCAGTCCAGACAGCTTCTACGAGCAGTACTTC. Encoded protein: CASSPDSFYEQYF.

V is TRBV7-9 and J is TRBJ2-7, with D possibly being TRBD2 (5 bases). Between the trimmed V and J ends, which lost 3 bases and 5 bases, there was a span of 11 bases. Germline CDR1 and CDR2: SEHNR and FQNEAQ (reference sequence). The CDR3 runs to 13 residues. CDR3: CASSFGVGNEQYF. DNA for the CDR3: TGTGCCAGCAGCTTCGGGGTAGGGAACGAGCAGTACTTC.

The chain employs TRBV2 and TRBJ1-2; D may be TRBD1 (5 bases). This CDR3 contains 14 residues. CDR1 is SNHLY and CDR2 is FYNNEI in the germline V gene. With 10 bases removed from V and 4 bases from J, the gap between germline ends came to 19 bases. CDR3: CATGDSAVIYGYTF. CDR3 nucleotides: TGTGCCACAGGAGACAGCGCCGTAATCTATGGCTACACCTTC.

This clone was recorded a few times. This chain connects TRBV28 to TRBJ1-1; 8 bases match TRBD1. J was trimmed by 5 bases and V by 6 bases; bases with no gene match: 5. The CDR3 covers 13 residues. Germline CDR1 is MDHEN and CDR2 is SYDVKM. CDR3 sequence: CASSAGGETEAFF. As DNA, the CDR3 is TGTGCCAGCAGCGCAGGGGGCGAAACTGAAGCTTTCTTT.

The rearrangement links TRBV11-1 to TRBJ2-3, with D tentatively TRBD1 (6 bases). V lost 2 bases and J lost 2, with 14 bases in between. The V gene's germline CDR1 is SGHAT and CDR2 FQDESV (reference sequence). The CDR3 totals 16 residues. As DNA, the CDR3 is TGTGCCAGCAGCTTACGGCAGGGGTGGTCCACAGATACGCAGTATTTT. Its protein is CASSLRQGWSTDTQYF.

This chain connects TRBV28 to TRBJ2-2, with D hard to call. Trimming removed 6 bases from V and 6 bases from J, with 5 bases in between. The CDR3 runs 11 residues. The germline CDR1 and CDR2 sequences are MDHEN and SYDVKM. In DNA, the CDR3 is TGTGCCAGCAGGTCTCCCGGGGAGCTGTTTTTT. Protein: CASRSPGELFF.

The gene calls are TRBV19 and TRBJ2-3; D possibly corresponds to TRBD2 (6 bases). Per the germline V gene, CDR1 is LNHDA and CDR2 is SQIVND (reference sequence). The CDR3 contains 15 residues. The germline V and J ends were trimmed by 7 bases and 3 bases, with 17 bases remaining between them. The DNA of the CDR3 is TGTGCCAGTACTCCCGGACTATCTGGGACAGATACGCAGTATTTT. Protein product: CASTPGLSGTDTQYF.

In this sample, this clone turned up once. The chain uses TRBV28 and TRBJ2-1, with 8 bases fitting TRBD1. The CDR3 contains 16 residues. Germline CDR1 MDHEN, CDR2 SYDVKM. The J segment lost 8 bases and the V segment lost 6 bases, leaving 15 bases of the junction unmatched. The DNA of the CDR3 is TGTGCCAGCAGGCGCGGACGACAGGGGTATAGCGATGAGCAGTTCTTC. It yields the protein CASRRGRQGYSDEQFF.

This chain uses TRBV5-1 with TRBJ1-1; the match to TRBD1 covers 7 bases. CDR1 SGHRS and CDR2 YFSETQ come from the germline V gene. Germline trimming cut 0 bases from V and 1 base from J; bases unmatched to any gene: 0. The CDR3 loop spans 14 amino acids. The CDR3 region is CASSLEGANTEAFF. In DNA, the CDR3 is TGCGCCAGCAGCTTGGAGGGGGCGAACACTGAAGCTTTCTTT.

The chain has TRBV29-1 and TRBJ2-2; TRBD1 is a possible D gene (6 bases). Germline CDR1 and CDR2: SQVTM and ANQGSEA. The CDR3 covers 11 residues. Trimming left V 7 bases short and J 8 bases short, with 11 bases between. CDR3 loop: CSAGDSGELFF. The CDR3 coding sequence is TGCAGCGCAGGGGATTCGGGGGAGCTGTTTTTT.